Listed below are T cell receptor beta chains from one sample, sequenced in a study of blood T cells in healthy people across ages. TCRdb re-called the 5' RACE reads through MiXCR, storing one row per CDR3 protein. Of approximately 690,000 distinct CDR3 sequences in the sample, 40% to 50% were seen once. Sample: blood. These receptors were obtained from a man aged 80 or over in good health. CDR3s include the opening cysteine and the closing phenylalanine or tryptophan. A D gene is named only where the DNA matches it firmly. Size is omitted from some rows. Given values are once, few, many or a class for expanded clones.

cdr3_aa: CSAGKSGGNQPQHF; cdr3_nt: TGCAGTGCAGGCAAGTCGGGGGGCAATCAGCCCCAGCATTTT; v_call: TRBV20-1; d_call: .; j_call: TRBJ1-5; clone_size: .
cdr3_aa: CASSLLGQIMNTEAFF; cdr3_nt: TGTGCCAGCAGTTTACTTGGCCAAATCATGAACACTGAAGCTTTCTTT; v_call: TRBV27; d_call: .; j_call: TRBJ1-1; clone_size: .
cdr3_aa: CATHWGDTEAFF; cdr3_nt: TGTGCCACCCATTGGGGGGACACTGAAGCTTTCTTT; v_call: TRBV21-1; d_call: .; j_call: TRBJ1-1; clone_size: .
cdr3_aa: CASSPSPLAGEVNEQFF; cdr3_nt: TGTGCCAGCAGCCCCTCGCCTCTAGCGGGAGAGGTTAATGAGCAGTTCTTC; v_call: TRBV4-2; d_call: TRBD2; j_call: TRBJ2-1; clone_size: once
cdr3_aa: CSPRQGAGGQPQHF; cdr3_nt: TGCAGTCCTCGTCAGGGGGCCGGAGGTCAGCCCCAGCATTTT; v_call: TRBV20-1; d_call: TRBD1; j_call: TRBJ1-5; clone_size: .
cdr3_aa: CASSASGGAYNEQFF; cdr3_nt: TGTGCCAGCAGCGCTAGCGGGGGGGCCTACAATGAGCAGTTCTTC; v_call: TRBV9; d_call: TRBD2; j_call: TRBJ2-1; clone_size: .
cdr3_aa: CASSLGGAGTGANVLTF; cdr3_nt: TGTGCCAGCAGCTTAGGCGGAGCAGGGACTGGGGCCAACGTCCTGACTTTC; v_call: TRBV7-2; d_call: .; j_call: TRBJ2-6; clone_size: .
cdr3_aa: CSVVSPAGGAFF; cdr3_nt: TGCAGCGTTGTAAGTCCGGCCGGGGGAGCTTTCTTT; v_call: TRBV29-1; d_call: .; j_call: TRBJ1-1; clone_size: .
cdr3_aa: CASSFGGARGYEQYF; cdr3_nt: TGTGCCAGCAGTTTTGGGGGGGCGAGGGGATACGAGCAGTACTTC; v_call: TRBV27; d_call: .; j_call: TRBJ2-7; clone_size: .
cdr3_aa: CASSGYRKSNYGYTF; cdr3_nt: TGTGCCAGCAGTGGCTACAGGAAATCTAACTATGGCTACACCTTC; v_call: TRBV25-1; d_call: .; j_call: TRBJ1-2; clone_size: .
cdr3_aa: CASSQANTDTQYF; cdr3_nt: TGTGCCAGCAGCCAAGCCAACACAGATACGCAGTATTTT; v_call: TRBV3-1; d_call: .; j_call: TRBJ2-3; clone_size: .
cdr3_aa: CSVGDGMTLNEQFF; cdr3_nt: TGCAGCGTTGGTGACGGGATGACGTTGAATGAGCAGTTCTTC; v_call: TRBV29-1; d_call: .; j_call: TRBJ2-1; clone_size: many
cdr3_aa: CASRWGVDTGELFF; cdr3_nt: TGTGCCAGCAGGTGGGGGGTCGACACCGGGGAGCTGTTTTTT; v_call: TRBV6-5; d_call: .; j_call: TRBJ2-2; clone_size: .
cdr3_aa: CSARDTGQGFSYEQYF; cdr3_nt: TGCAGTGCTAGAGACACGGGACAGGGGTTCTCCTACGAGCAGTACTTC; v_call: TRBV20-1; d_call: TRBD1; j_call: TRBJ2-7; clone_size: few
cdr3_aa: CASNPRDRTYNEQFF; cdr3_nt: TGTGCCAGCAACCCCAGGGACCGTACATACAATGAGCAGTTCTTC; v_call: TRBV6-6; d_call: .; j_call: TRBJ2-1; clone_size: .
cdr3_aa: CVSSIRQGAMEYEQYF; cdr3_nt: TGTGTCAGCAGCATACGTCAGGGGGCGATGGAGTACGAGCAGTACTTC; v_call: TRBV21-1; d_call: .; j_call: TRBJ2-7; clone_size: .
cdr3_aa: CASSERGAEQYF; cdr3_nt: TGCGCCAGCAGCGAACGGGGCGCCGAGCAGTACTTC; v_call: TRBV5-1; d_call: .; j_call: TRBJ2-7; clone_size: many
cdr3_aa: CASRGQGAREQYF; cdr3_nt: TGTGCCAGCAGGGGACAGGGAGCGAGGGAGCAGTACTTC; v_call: TRBV6-2/TRBV6-3; d_call: TRBD1; j_call: TRBJ2-5; clone_size: .
cdr3_aa: CASSYRTGASYEQYF; cdr3_nt: TGTGCCAGCAGTTATAGGACAGGGGCTTCCTACGAGCAGTACTTC; v_call: TRBV6-5; d_call: TRBD1; j_call: TRBJ2-7; clone_size: few
cdr3_aa: CASSPPSGGAENIQYF; cdr3_nt: TGCGCCAGCAGCCCCCCCAGCGGGGGGGCAGAAAACATTCAGTACTTC; v_call: TRBV5-1; d_call: TRBD2; j_call: TRBJ2-4; clone_size: .
cdr3_aa: CSVEPQRVWQGYTF; cdr3_nt: TGCAGCGTTGAGCCCCAAAGGGTCTGGCAAGGCTACACCTTC; v_call: TRBV29-1; d_call: .; j_call: TRBJ1-2; clone_size: .
cdr3_aa: CASSLVFGVGQPYTGELFF; cdr3_nt: TGCGCCAGCAGCTTGGTTTTTGGGGTCGGACAGCCCTACACCGGGGAGCTGTTTTTT; v_call: TRBV5-1; d_call: .; j_call: TRBJ2-2; clone_size: once
cdr3_aa: CASSPWTSGSGRKAGELFF; cdr3_nt: TGTGCCAGCAGCCCATGGACTAGCGGGAGTGGCCGAAAAGCCGGGGAGCTGTTTTTT; v_call: TRBV28; d_call: TRBD2; j_call: TRBJ2-2; clone_size: .
cdr3_aa: CASSVDLGGGNNEQFF; cdr3_nt: TGTGCCAGCAGCGTAGATTTAGGCGGGGGGAACAATGAGCAGTTCTTC; v_call: TRBV9; d_call: TRBD2; j_call: TRBJ2-1; clone_size: few
cdr3_aa: CSASSPTDSYEQYF; cdr3_nt: TGCAGTGCTAGCAGTCCAACGGATTCCTACGAGCAGTACTTC; v_call: TRBV20-1; d_call: .; j_call: TRBJ2-7; clone_size: .
cdr3_aa: CSVETLAASQETQYF; cdr3_nt: TGCAGCGTTGAGACCTTGGCAGCTTCCCAAGAGACCCAGTACTTC; v_call: TRBV29-1; d_call: .; j_call: TRBJ2-5; clone_size: many
cdr3_aa: CASSFSVTNANVLTF; cdr3_nt: TGTGCCAGCAGTTTCTCGGTAACAAATGCCAACGTCCTGACTTTC; v_call: TRBV12-3/TRBV12-4; d_call: .; j_call: TRBJ2-6; clone_size: few
cdr3_aa: CASSRFRELSDEQFF; cdr3_nt: TGCGCCAGCAGTAGATTCCGTGAACTATCTGATGAGCAGTTCTTC; v_call: TRBV5-1; d_call: .; j_call: TRBJ2-1; clone_size: few
cdr3_aa: CASSFVGGGGYTF; cdr3_nt: TGTGCCAGCAGTTTCGTAGGGGGTGGTGGCTACACCTTC; v_call: TRBV12-3/TRBV12-4; d_call: .; j_call: TRBJ1-2; clone_size: many
cdr3_aa: CSVADSKNIQYF; cdr3_nt: TGCAGCGTTGCGGACTCCAAAAACATTCAGTACTTC; v_call: TRBV29-1; d_call: .; j_call: TRBJ2-4; clone_size: .
cdr3_aa: CASSLAGGLGYTF; cdr3_nt: TGTGCCAGCAGCTTAGCAGGGGGACTCGGCTACACCTTC; v_call: TRBV7-2; d_call: .; j_call: TRBJ1-2; clone_size: .
cdr3_aa: CASRPGQGADGYTF; cdr3_nt: TGCGCCAGCCGACCGGGACAGGGGGCAGATGGCTACACCTTC; v_call: TRBV5-1; d_call: TRBD1; j_call: TRBJ1-2; clone_size: few
cdr3_aa: CASSRLAGETDTQYF; cdr3_nt: TGTGCCAGCAGCCGCCTCGCCGGGGAGACAGATACGCAGTATTTT; v_call: TRBV13; d_call: .; j_call: TRBJ2-3; clone_size: few
cdr3_aa: CASSSVGGAYNEQYF; cdr3_nt: TGTGCCAGCAGCTCGGTTGGGGGGGCCTACAATGAGCAGTACTTC; v_call: TRBV7-3; d_call: .; j_call: TRBJ2-5; clone_size: .